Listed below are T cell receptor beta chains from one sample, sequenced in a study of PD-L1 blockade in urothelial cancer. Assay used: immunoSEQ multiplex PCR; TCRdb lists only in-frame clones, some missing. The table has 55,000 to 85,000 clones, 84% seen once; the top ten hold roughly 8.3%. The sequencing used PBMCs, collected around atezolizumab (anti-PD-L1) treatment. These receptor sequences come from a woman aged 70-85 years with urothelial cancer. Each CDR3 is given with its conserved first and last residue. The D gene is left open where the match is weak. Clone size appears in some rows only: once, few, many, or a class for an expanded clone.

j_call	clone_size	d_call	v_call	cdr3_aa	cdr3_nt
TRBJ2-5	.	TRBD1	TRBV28	CASSSTGGRRETQYF	TGTGCCAGCAGTTCCACAGGGGGCCGGCGAGAGACCCAGTACTTC
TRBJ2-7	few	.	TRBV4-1	CASSQDRRAGRTYEQYF	TGCGCCAGCAGCCAAGATAGGAGGGCAGGGAGGACCTACGAGCAGTACTTC
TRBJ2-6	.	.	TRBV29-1	CSVLTAGANVLTF	TGCAGCGTGCTAACGGCTGGGGCCAACGTCCTGACTTTC
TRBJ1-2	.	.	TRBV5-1	CASSKVYRTKDLYGYTF	TGCGCCAGCAGCAAGGTGTACAGAACCAAAGATCTCTATGGCTACACCTTC
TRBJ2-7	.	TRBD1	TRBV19	CATKSGQGAYEQYF	TGTGCCACCAAGAGCGGACAGGGGGCTTACGAGCAGTACTTC
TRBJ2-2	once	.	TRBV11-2	CASTTGQGSTGELFF	TGTGCCAGCACCACAGGGCAGGGATCCACCGGGGAGCTGTTTTTT
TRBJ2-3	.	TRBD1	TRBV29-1	CSVQRDRDTDTQYF	TGCAGCGTCCAACGGGACAGGGACACAGATACGCAGTATTTT
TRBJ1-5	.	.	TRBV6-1	CASSTLQDTPQHF	TGTGCCAGCAGTACCCTCCAAGACACTCCCCAGCATTTT
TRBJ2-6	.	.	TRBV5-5	CASSRQISGANVLTF	TGTGCCAGCAGCCGACAGATCTCTGGGGCCAACGTCCTGACTTTC
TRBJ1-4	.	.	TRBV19	CASSMGREGEKLFF	TGTGCCAGTAGTATGGGCAGGGAGGGTGAAAAACTGTTTTTT
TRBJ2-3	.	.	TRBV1	CTSSQAFHSTGPTAGDTQYF	TGCACCAGCAGCCAAGCCTTCCATTCAACAGGGCCTACCGCCGGGGATACGCAGTATTTT
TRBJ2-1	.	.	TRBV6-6	CASRDGGPNNEQFF	TGTGCCAGCCGGGACGGGGGGCCTAACAATGAGCAGTTCTTC
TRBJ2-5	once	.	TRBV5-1	CASSLWGGLVETQYF	TGCGCCAGCAGCCTATGGGGGGGGCTTGTGGAGACCCAGTACTTC
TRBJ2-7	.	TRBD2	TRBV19	CASRPTSGTSDVLSYEQYF	TGTGCCAGTAGACCGACCTCCGGGACTAGCGACGTTCTTTCCTACGAGCAGTACTTC
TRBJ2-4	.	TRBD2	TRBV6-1	CASSRGTSGMTQYF	TGTGCCAGCAGCCGCGGGACTAGCGGGATGACACAGTACTTC
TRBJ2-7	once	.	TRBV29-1	CSVERLGDEQYF	TGCAGCGTTGAAAGGTTAGGGGACGAGCAGTACTTC
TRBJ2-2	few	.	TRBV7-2	CASSFRQESGELFF	TGTGCCAGCAGCTTTAGACAGGAATCCGGGGAGCTGTTTTTT
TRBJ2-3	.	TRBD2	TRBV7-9	CASTPRGGGPDTQYF	TGTGCCAGCACTCCAAGAGGCGGGGGACCAGATACGCAGTATTTT
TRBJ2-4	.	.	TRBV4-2	CASSQDSGGTKNIQYF	TGTGCCAGCAGCCAAGATTCTGGCGGAACCAAAAACATTCAGTACTTC